These 11 T cell receptor beta chains share one sample of origin, sequenced in a study of sequential checkpoint blockade in melanoma. Generated by immunoSEQ multiplex PCR, the TCRdb table keeps only in-frame clones and is missing some. This sample carries 15,000 to 20,000 clones, 65% to 75% of them seen once, and the ten largest clones take around 4.9%. Treatment reported: randomized to nivolumab then ipilimumab (arm A) or the reverse (arm B). The input for sequencing was tumor tissue (inferred from file names), taken from a patient given nivolumab and ipilimumab in sequence. These receptors all stem from a human donor with melanoma.

The chain employs TRBV10-1 and TRBJ2-5, with D possibly called TRBD1 or TRBD2 (5 bases each). Trimming took off 4 bases at V and 5 bases at J, with 5 bases between the two ends. The CDR3 totals 11 residues. The V gene's germline CDR1 is WNHNN and CDR2 SYGVQD (reference sequence). The CDR3 loop reads CASSGGETQYF. The CDR3 nucleotides are TGCGCCAGCAGTGGGGGGGAGACCCAGTACTTC.

The chain employs TRBV7-8 and TRBJ2-1, with D perhaps assigned TRBD1 or TRBD2 (5 bases each). V lost 5 bases and J lost 0, with 11 bases in between. CDR1 is SGHVS and CDR2 is FQNEAQ in the germline V gene. There are 15 residues in the CDR3. CDR3 nucleotides: TGTGCCAGCAGCGCCGAGGGGTACTCCTACAATGAGCAGTTCTTC. It translates to CASSAEGYSYNEQFF.

The rearrangement joins TRBV5-1 to TRBJ2-1; TRBD1 agrees at 7 bases. V shed 4 bases, J shed 2 bases, and the junction held 3 bases outside the gene matches. The V gene's germline CDR1 is SGHRS and CDR2 YFSETQ. This CDR3 is built from 14 residues. DNA of the CDR3: TGCGCCAGCAGCGAGGGGACAGCCTACAATGAGCAGTTCTTC. Translated, it gives CASSEGTAYNEQFF.

The V gene is TRBV7-6, the J gene TRBJ2-1; TRBD1 agrees at 9 bases. Trimming at V came to 3 bases and at J to 9 bases, leaving 6 bases not matched to a gene. This CDR3 has 14 residues. Germline loops: CDR1 SGHVS, CDR2 FNYEAQ. CDR3 nucleotides: TGTGCCAGCAGCTTGGGACAGGGAAACAGTGAGCAGTTCTTC. Translated: CASSLGQGNSEQFF.

The V and J genes are TRBV25-1 and TRBJ2-1, with 9 bases matching TRBD1. The CDR3 has 15 residues. V was clipped by 5 bases and J by 8 bases; unmatched bases: 10. In germline, CDR1 is MGHDK, CDR2 SYGVNS. In DNA form, the CDR3 reads TGTGCCAGCAGTCACCCGGGACAGGGAATCCATGAGCAGTTCTTC. Translating it yields CASSHPGQGIHEQFF.

The chain combines TRBV7-6 with TRBJ1-5, with D possibly matching TRBD1 (5 bases). CDR1 and CDR2 (germline): SGHVS, FNYEAQ. The ends were cut back, 5 bases at V and 4 bases at J, with 15 bases in the middle. This CDR3 has 15 residues. CDR3: CASSLGALRNQPQHF. The CDR3 DNA reads TGTGCCAGCAGCCTTGGGGCTCTGAGGAATCAGCCCCAGCATTTT.

Regarding this clone: An end of the junction does not agree with germline; a read error may underlie this. This chain joins TRBV29-1 and TRBJ1-2; D ambiguous. The CDR3 length is 12 residues. Germline V gene data show CDR1 as SQVTM and CDR2 as ANQGSEA. Here the CDR3 DNA reads TGCAGCGTAACCGGGTACGGGGATGGGTACACCTTC. This sequence encodes CSVTGYGDGYTF.

V usage is TRBV30 and J usage is TRBJ2-5; D perhaps matches TRBD1 (5 bases). Germline V CDR1 and CDR2: GTSNPN, SVGIG (reference sequence). Trimming pared 0 bases from V and 5 bases from J, leaving 13 bases between. The CDR3 extends over 14 amino acids. This CDR3 reads CAWSVQGARETQYF. CDR3 DNA sequence: TGTGCCTGGAGTGTCCAAGGGGCGCGGGAGACCCAGTACTTC.

The sample holds a few counts of this clone. V is TRBV11-3 and J is TRBJ2-5; 9 nucleotides match TRBD2. The V gene's germline CDR1 is SGHNT and CDR2 YENEEA. Unmatched junction bases numbered 15, after V lost 5 bases and J lost 5 bases. The CDR3 length is 17 residues. As DNA, the CDR3 is TGTGCCAGCAGCCTAACTACAGCGGGGGGCTGGACGGAGACCCAGTACTTC. Residues: CASSLTTAGGWTETQYF.

The J gene is TRBJ1-6, the V gene TRBV5-1; D is ambiguous. Germline-derived CDR1 and CDR2 are SGHRS and YFSETQ. The V end lost 0 bases, the J end lost 7 bases, and 11 bases lay between the germline ends. This CDR3 has 15 amino acids. The CDR3 loop reads CASSLVSAPNSPLHF. In DNA form, the CDR3 reads TGCGCCAGCAGCTTGGTCTCAGCACCAAATTCACCCCTCCACTTT.

This clone was counted once. This rearrangement joins TRBV18 to TRBJ2-7, with unresolved D. The CDR3 loop spans 16 amino acids. Germline V gives CDR1 KGHSH, CDR2 LQKENI. The V end was cut by 6 bases, the J end by 0 bases, with 18 bases between. Here the CDR3 DNA reads TGTGCCAGCTCCTCCCTCCACGTGGTCGGCTCCTACGAGCAGTACTTC. Translating gives CASSSLHVVGSYEQYF.